Each of the 25 T cell receptor beta chains below was sequenced from the same sample in a study of blood T cell repertoires in COVID-19 (dated by TCRdb to between 2020 and 2021). Libraries came from the immunoSEQ multiplex PCR assay. TCRdb took this table from immuneACCESS and kept in-frame rearrangements with V and J called. Such tables lack part of the clones; where checked against another copy, unresolved V genes explain under half of the gap, and the rest is unexplained. The sample contains 160,000 or so clones, less than 90% of them found a single time. About 1.2% of the sample is taken by the ten largest. Specimen: PBMCs or T cells enriched from blood (not recorded which). The receptors originated from a human donor with acute COVID-19. The donor label of this sample is uncertain.

This clone was observed a handful of times. This chain links TRBV18 with TRBJ2-1, with D possibly matching TRBD1 (5 bases). Germline V gene lookup returns CDR1 KGHSH and CDR2 LQKENI. This CDR3 spans 14 amino acids. The V end lost 1 base, the J end lost 5 bases, and 9 bases lay between the germline ends. This CDR3 reads CASSPRGANNEQFF. CDR3 bases: TGTGCCAGCTCACCACGTGGGGCCAACAATGAGCAGTTCTTC.

The chain couples TRBV9 to TRBJ2-3, with D unresolved. CDR1 and CDR2 from the germline V gene are SGDLS and YYNGEE. This CDR3 contains 12 residues. V lost 4 bases to trimming and J lost 2 bases, with 5 bases between them. The DNA of the CDR3 is TGTGCCAGCAGCTTTAACACAGATACGCAGTATTTT. Translation gives CASSFNTDTQYF.

The CDR3 protein is CASSPGDRGSDEQYF. As DNA, the CDR3 is TGCGCCAGCAGCCCAGGGGACAGGGGGTCGGACGAGCAGTACTTC. The chain has TRBV5-1 and TRBJ2-7; 11 bases line up with TRBD1. Germline V gives CDR1 SGHRS, CDR2 YFSETQ. V dropped 4 bases and J dropped 5; count of bases not matched to a gene: 8. There are 15 residues in the CDR3.

The chain combines TRBV5-1 with TRBJ2-3; the match to TRBD1 covers 8 bases. V trimming: 3 bases; J trimming: 0 bases; junction bases outside the gene matches: 3. The CDR3 spans 15 residues. Germline-derived CDR1 and CDR2 are SGHRS and YFSETQ. The CDR3 protein is CASSWTGFSTDTQYF. DNA for the CDR3: TGCGCCAGCAGCTGGACAGGGTTCAGCACAGATACGCAGTATTTT.

The CDR3 DNA is TGCGCCAGCAGCTTGGGAGGAACCTCGGGTGGCTACACCTTC. It yields the protein CASSLGGTSGGYTF. J is TRBJ1-2 and V is TRBV5-1; D is unclear. This CDR3 comprises 14 residues. Germline CDR1 reads SGHRS; CDR2 reads YFSETQ. Trimming pared 0 bases from V and 7 bases from J, leaving 13 bases between.

The V call is TRBV7-9, the J call TRBJ1-2, with no clear D. This CDR3 is 15 amino acids long. Trimming took 1 base from V and 3 from J, leaving 12 bases between them. Germline V CDR1 and CDR2: SEHNR, FQNEAQ (reference sequence). This chain's CDR3 is CASSLGTDYHYGYTF. The CDR3 DNA sequence: TGTGCCAGCAGCTTAGGGACCGACTACCACTATGGCTACACCTTC.

The chain is built from TRBV4-2 and TRBJ1-1; D remains unclear. The CDR3 is 14 residues long. Germline CDR1 is LGHNA and CDR2 is YNFKEQ. Trimming cost V 0 bases and J 6 bases, with 11 bases left between them. CDR3 in amino acids: CASSQEEWRAEAFF. CDR3 nucleotide sequence: TGTGCCAGCAGCCAAGAGGAGTGGAGGGCTGAAGCTTTCTTT.

The chain couples TRBV5-1 to TRBJ2-7, with 7 bases identical to TRBD1. V dropped 2 bases and J dropped 2; count of bases not matched to a gene: 4. The germline V gene has CDR1 SGHRS and CDR2 YFSETQ. This CDR3 is 14 amino acids long. CDR3 nucleotide sequence: TGCGCCAGCAGCTTCGACAGGGCCACCTACGAGCAGTACTTC. Encoded protein: CASSFDRATYEQYF.

The chain is built from TRBV12-3 or TRBV12-4 and TRBJ1-1; D perhaps matches TRBD1 (6 bases). Deletions cut 3 bases from V and 10 bases from J, with 15 bases between. The CDR3 is made up of 13 amino acids. The CDR3 sequence: CASSFGQPTRAFF. The DNA of the CDR3 is TGTGCCAGCAGTTTTGGACAGCCAACGCGAGCTTTCTTT.

V and J are TRBV7-9 and TRBJ2-3; D is unclear. The V gene lost 5 bases and the J gene lost 1 base, with 13 bases spanning the gap. Looked up from germline, CDR1 is SEHNR and CDR2 is FQNEAQ (reference sequence). CDR3 size: 15 residues. The CDR3 sequence: CASSPPRPGTDTQYF. CDR3 sequence (DNA): TGTGCCAGCAGCCCCCCCCGCCCAGGCACAGATACGCAGTATTTT. The variable domain in full, completed from reference TRBV7-9 and TRBJ2-3, reads DTGVSQNPRHKITKRGQNVTFRCDPISEHNRLYWYRQTLGQGPEFLTYFQNEAQLEKSRLLSDRFSAERPKGSFSTLEIQRTEQGDSAMYLCASSPPRPGTDTQYFGPGTRLTVL.

A remark on this clone: A junction boundary mismatches the germline segment, possibly from a read error. This chain connects TRBV7-9 to TRBJ2-2; 7 bases fit TRBD1. The CDR3 covers 16 residues. CDR1 and CDR2 from the germline V gene are SEHNR and FQNEAQ (reference sequence). The CDR3 spells CASSLLARGPTGELFF. The CDR3 nucleotides are TGTGCCAGCAGCTTATTAGCGAGGGGGCCGACCGGGGAGCTATTTTTT.

Concerning this clone: Germline and junction disagree at one end, which may indicate a read error. The V gene is TRBV13, the J gene TRBJ2-3, with 9 bases fitting TRBD2. CDR3 length: 18 residues. Germline lookup yields CDR1 PRHDT and CDR2 FYEKMQ (reference sequence). DNA for the CDR3: TGTGCCAGCCGCTTGGGGCTGACGGCGGGGGGGTACACAGATACGCAGTATTTT. It encodes CASRLGLTAGGYTDTQYF.

This clone has just a few counts. At one end, the junction sequence differs from germline, possibly due to a read error. The rearrangement links TRBV6-6 to TRBJ1-5; TRBD1 agrees at 10 bases. CDR3 length equals 15 residues. CDR1 and CDR2 (germline): MNHNY, SVGAGI (reference sequence). As DNA, the CDR3 is TGTGCCAGCAGCAACCGGCCCGGGACAGGGGCAGCCCAGCTCTTT. Protein product: CASSNRPGTGAAQLF.

The chain combines TRBV28 with TRBJ1-3; D ambiguous. CDR3 length: 10 residues. Trimming shortened V by 4 bases and J by 7 bases, and 2 bases separated the two germline ends. Germline values: CDR1 MDHEN, CDR2 SYDVKM. CDR3 sequence: CASSSNTIYF. For the CDR3, the DNA is TGTGCCAGCAGTTCTAACACCATATATTTT.

This chain joins TRBV14 and TRBJ2-7; 9 bases are a match to TRBD1. V shed 0 bases, J shed 4 bases, and the junction held 13 bases outside the gene matches. Germline V gene data show CDR1 as SGHDN and CDR2 as FVKESK. The CDR3 runs to 18 residues. The CDR3 here is CASSQDHWGRTGEYEQYF. DNA of the CDR3: TGTGCCAGCAGCCAAGATCATTGGGGAAGGACAGGGGAGTACGAGCAGTACTTC.

The chain carries TRBV6-5 and TRBJ1-2; 8 positions agree with TRBD1. CDR3 length: 12 amino acids. In germline, CDR1 is MNHEY, CDR2 SVGAGI. The J segment lost 13 bases and the V segment lost 5 bases, leaving 9 bases of the junction unmatched. CDR3 amino acids: CASSLTGDRSTF. The DNA of the CDR3 is TGTGCCAGCAGTCTGACAGGGGACAGGAGCACCTTC.

V gene TRBV12-3 or TRBV12-4 combines with J gene TRBJ1-2, with D perhaps matching TRBD1 (5 bases). The CDR3 extends over 13 amino acids. V lost 3 bases, J lost 4 bases, and 9 bases lay in between. In DNA form, the CDR3 reads TGTGCCAGCAGTTTTGACAGCCTCTATGGCTACACCTTC. This translates into CASSFDSLYGYTF.

The genes are TRBV9 and TRBJ2-5, with 12 bases that match TRBD2. The CDR3 contains 20 residues. Germline values: CDR1 SGDLS, CDR2 YYNGEE. J lost 2 bases, V lost 4 bases, and 18 bases had no gene match. This CDR3 reads CASSPSATRLAGDSQETQYF. The DNA for the CDR3 is TGTGCCAGCAGCCCATCCGCTACGAGACTAGCGGGGGATAGTCAAGAGACCCAGTACTTC.

V is TRBV6-5 and J is TRBJ2-7, with a possible D match to TRBD2 (5 bases). Trimming took off 5 bases at V and 4 bases at J, with 15 bases between the two ends. This CDR3 has 14 amino acids. Germline CDR1 reads MNHEY; CDR2 reads SVGAGI. The CDR3 loop is CASSQNRGAYEQYF. CDR3 in DNA: TGTGCCAGCAGTCAGAACCGGGGTGCGTACGAGCAGTACTTC.

The CDR3 DNA sequence: TGTGCCAGCAGTGAACACGTGGGGGCGGGTTGGACTGAAGCTTTCTTT. This codes for CASSEHVGAGWTEAFF. The chain links TRBV2 to TRBJ1-1, with D perhaps TRBD1 (6 bases). Trimming removed 2 bases at V and 5 bases at J, with 18 bases between. This CDR3 region has 16 residues. CDR1 and CDR2 from the germline V gene are SNHLY and FYNNEI.

The chain uses TRBV5-1 and TRBJ1-6; 7 bases fit TRBD1. The CDR3 is 17 amino acids. CDR1 is SGHRS and CDR2 is YFSETQ in the germline V gene. V shed 0 bases and J 9 bases; nucleotides not matched to a gene: 12. The CDR3 bases are TGCGCCAGCAGCTTGGCCCACAGGGGAGGTCTAACTTCACCCCTCCACTTT. Protein sequence: CASSLAHRGGLTSPLHF.

The chain combines TRBV18 with TRBJ1-1, with 7 bases that match TRBD1. V was clipped by 0 bases and J by 6 bases; unmatched bases: 4. The CDR3 has 14 amino acids. Germline V gene sequence: CDR1 KGHSH, CDR2 LQKENI. DNA of the CDR3: TGTGCCAGCTCACCACCGACGGGACAGCCTGAAGCTTTCTTT. As protein: CASSPPTGQPEAFF. Filled out from reference TRBV18 and TRBJ1-1, the complete variable domain reads NAGVMQNPRHLVRRRGQEARLRCSPMKGHSHVYWYRQLPEEGLKFMVYLQKENIIDESGMPKERFSAEFPKEGPSILRIQQVVRGDSAAYFCASSPPTGQPEAFFGQGTRLTVV.

The CDR3 DNA is TGCGCCAGCAGCTTGGGGGGGCTAAGCAATGAGCAGTTCTTC. Its translation is CASSLGGLSNEQFF. This chain joins TRBV5-1 and TRBJ2-1; weak D call: TRBD1 (6 bases). The CDR3 totals 14 residues. CDR1 is SGHRS and CDR2 is YFSETQ in the germline V gene. The V end was cut by 0 bases, the J end by 6 bases, with 10 bases between.

This clone occurred a few times. The chain is built from TRBV27 and TRBJ2-1; 11 bases are shared with TRBD2. This CDR3 is built from 14 residues. J lost 6 bases, V lost 2 bases, and 0 bases had no gene match. The germline V gene encodes CDR1 MNHEY and CDR2 SMNVEV (reference sequence). CDR3 sequence reads: CASSLLAGGNEQFF. In DNA, the CDR3 is TGTGCCAGCAGTTTACTAGCGGGGGGCAATGAGCAGTTCTTC.

This clone was observed a single time. The chain uses TRBV5-1 and TRBJ2-2; D possibly corresponds to TRBD2 (7 bases). Germline lookup yields CDR1 SGHRS and CDR2 YFSETQ. V gave up 1 base and J gave up 0 bases, with 10 bases separating them. The CDR3 totals 16 residues. This CDR3 is CASSLPGGTNTGELFF. CDR3 in DNA: TGCGCCAGCAGCTTGCCGGGGGGCACGAACACCGGGGAGCTGTTTTTT.